The clone carrying this T cell receptor (beta chain) came up once. This specimen comes from a study of technical replicates of blood from several donors. The CDR3 has 13 residues. Germline V gene lookup returns CDR1 SGHNT and CDR2 YYREEE (reference sequence). Germline trimming cut 0 bases from V and 5 bases from J; bases unmatched to any gene: 2. The method was immunoSEQ multiplex PCR; TCRdb's version includes in-frame clones alone and lacks a portion of them. The sample yields some 64,000 clones, about 96% seen once. The source material was T cells isolated from PBMCs. The source of this sequence is a human donor in good health. This chain uses TRBV5-4 with TRBJ2-7, with TRBD1 matching 7 bases. CDR3 DNA: TGTGCCAGCAGCTTGGGACAGGGAAACGAGCAGTACTTC. Amino acids: CASSLGQGNEQYF. The whole variable domain, remainder taken from reference TRBV5-4 and TRBJ2-7, is ETGVTQSPTHLIKTRGQQVTLRCSSQSGHNTVSWYQQALGQGPQFIFQYYREEENGRGNFPPRFSGLQFPNYSSELNVNALELDDSALYLCASSLGQGNEQYFGPGTRLTVT.